The 22 T cell receptor beta chains below were found in one sample sequenced in a study of beta chain features in type 1 diabetes. Isolated RNA was reverse transcribed in full, so expressed TCRB transcripts were sequenced. Here immunoSEQ multiplex PCR was the method, and the copy in TCRdb shows in-frame clones only, minus some. The table lists roughly 140,000 clones, under 60% of them singletons, with 0.35% to 0.45% in the top ten. What was sequenced was Tregs from blood. The receptors here all came from a man younger than 30 in good health.

In this sample, this clone turned up a few times. This chain joins TRBV25-1 and TRBJ2-2, with 8 bases that match TRBD1. Germline V gene lookup returns CDR1 MGHDK and CDR2 SYGVNS. V dropped 5 bases and J dropped 4; count of bases not matched to a gene: 9. This CDR3 region has 16 residues. The CDR3 nucleotides read TGTGCCAGCAGTAAACTGGACAGGGCGCTCACCGGGGAGCTGTTTTTT. Its protein product is CASSKLDRALTGELFF. Full variable domain (missing parts from reference TRBV25-1 and TRBJ2-2): EADIYQTPRYLVIGTGKKITLECSQTMGHDKMYWYQQDPGMELHLIHYSYGVNSTEKGDLSSESTVSRIRTEHFPLTLESARPSHTSQYLCASSKLDRALTGELFFGEGSRLTVL.

The rearrangement links TRBV30 to TRBJ1-2, with 7 bases lining up with TRBD1. The CDR3 length is 13 residues. J lost 6 bases, V lost 5 bases, and 9 bases had no gene match. Germline loops: CDR1 GTSNPN, CDR2 SVGIG (reference sequence). CDR3 residues: CAWERQGWDGYTF. For the CDR3, the DNA is TGTGCCTGGGAAAGACAGGGCTGGGATGGCTACACCTTC.

J is TRBJ1-6 and V is TRBV6-1; 10 bases fit TRBD1. The germline V gene has CDR1 MNHNS and CDR2 SASEGT. CDR3 length: 15 residues. The trim removed 6 bases at V and 4 bases at J, leaving 3 bases unmatched. CDR3 coding DNA: TGTGCCAGCAGGACGGGACAGGGGTATAATTCACCCCTCCACTTT. Residues: CASRTGQGYNSPLHF.

The J gene is TRBJ2-7, the V gene TRBV29-1, with TRBD1 identical over 9 bases. J was trimmed by 2 bases and V by 7 bases; bases with no gene match: 9. The germline gives CDR1 SQVTM, CDR2 ANQGSEA. CDR3 length: 14 residues. The CDR3 nucleotides are TGCAGCGCTACATTGGGACAGGGACCCTACGAGCAGTACTTC. This codes for CSATLGQGPYEQYF.

This clone was detected a few times. The CDR3 is CASKLSANTGELFF. The CDR3, as DNA: TGTGCCAGCAAATTGTCAGCGAACACCGGGGAGCTGTTTTTT. V gene TRBV6-6 combines with J gene TRBJ2-2, with D unclear. Per the germline V gene, CDR1 is MNHNY and CDR2 is SVGAGI (reference sequence). The CDR3 runs 14 residues. Deletions cut 7 bases from V and 0 bases from J, with 9 bases between.

This clone was observed a handful of times. The chain recombines TRBV28 with TRBJ1-1; D not certain. The germline V gene has CDR1 MDHEN and CDR2 SYDVKM. The V and J ends lost 6 bases and 2 bases respectively, with 4 bases between them. The CDR3 sequence is 11 residues long. In nucleotides, the CDR3 is TGTGCCAGCAGCATCAACACTGAAGCTTTCTTT. Translated: CASSINTEAFF.

This clone was detected a few times. J is TRBJ2-1 and V is TRBV5-1; 11 nucleotides match TRBD2. V shed 4 bases and J 7 bases; nucleotides not matched to a gene: 10. This CDR3 region has 16 residues. Germline V CDR1 and CDR2: SGHRS, YFSETQ. Written as DNA, the CDR3 is TGCGCCAGCAGCCGAAATAGCGGGAGGGCCGGGAATGAGCAGTTCTTC. Its protein is CASSRNSGRAGNEQFF.

V gene TRBV7-2 combines with J gene TRBJ1-5; D may be TRBD1 (6 bases). Germline CDR1 is SGHTA and CDR2 is FQGNSA. Trimming shortened V by 1 base and J by 11 bases, and 21 bases separated the two germline ends. This CDR3 is 16 amino acids long. The CDR3 DNA follows: TGTGCCAGCAGCTTAGGCCCAGGGGCAGAGGGCTTGGCCCAGCATTTT. This gives the protein CASSLGPGAEGLAQHF.

This clone was observed a few times. This chain connects TRBV28 to TRBJ2-2, with 10 bases that match TRBD2. Germline V CDR1 and CDR2: MDHEN, SYDVKM. This CDR3 is built from 16 residues. Germline trimming cut 5 bases from V and 6 bases from J; bases unmatched to any gene: 9. The CDR3 DNA sequence: TGTGCCAGCAGTGTCTATAGCGGGAGGAGGGCCGGGGAGCTGTTTTTT. Protein product: CASSVYSGRRAGELFF.

J is TRBJ1-1 and V is TRBV19; TRBD1 matches at 11 bases. J gave up 6 bases and V 1 base, and 4 bases lay outside the gene matches. The CDR3 spans 15 residues. CDR1 is LNHDA, CDR2 SQIVND, per germline (reference sequence). The CDR3 coding sequence is TGTGCCAGTAGTATAGGAGGGACAGGGGGGGCTGAAGCTTTCTTT. It codes for CASSIGGTGGAEAFF.

The V and J genes are TRBV7-2 and TRBJ2-5; 9 positions agree with TRBD1. Per the germline V gene, CDR1 is SGHTA and CDR2 is FQGNSA. The ends lost 5 bases at V and 4 bases at J; junction bases unmatched: 14. The CDR3 has 17 residues. The CDR3 sequence is CASSPTQGARGGETQYF. CDR3 bases: TGTGCCAGCAGCCCCACACAGGGGGCGCGAGGTGGAGAGACCCAGTACTTC. Based on the CDR3 plus reference TRBV7-2 and TRBJ2-5, the full variable domain is GAGVSQSPSNKVTEKGKDVELRCDPISGHTALYWYRQSLGQGLEFLIYFQGNSAPDKSGLPSDRFSAERTGGSVSTLTIQRTQQEDSAVYLCASSPTQGARGGETQYFGPGTRLLVL.

The count of this clone is one. The V call is TRBV7-4, the J call TRBJ1-4; D remains ambiguous. Germline CDR1 is SGHVT and CDR2 is SQSDAQ. This CDR3 has 16 amino acids. V was trimmed by 3 bases and J by 8 bases, leaving 19 bases between them. CDR3 nucleotides: TGTGCCAGCAGCTTTGGGCAGCGGCGGTTGGGGGAAAAACTGTTTTTT. Translating gives CASSFGQRRLGEKLFF.

This chain connects TRBV6-1 to TRBJ2-7; TRBD1 agrees at 8 bases. CDR3 length: 14 amino acids. V dropped 6 bases and J dropped 2; count of bases not matched to a gene: 6. CDR1 and CDR2 from the germline V gene are MNHNS and SASEGT. The CDR3 spells CASRGGQVAYEQYF. CDR3 nucleotides: TGTGCCAGCAGGGGGGGACAGGTTGCCTACGAGCAGTACTTC.

In its sample, this clone was seen once. The chain links TRBV7-2 to TRBJ1-5; D remains unclear. The CDR3 totals 15 residues. Per the germline V gene, CDR1 is SGHTA and CDR2 is FQGNSA. V lost 0 bases and J lost 3, with 9 bases in between. CDR3: CASSLAEGYNQPQHF. CDR3 in DNA: TGTGCCAGCAGCTTAGCGGAGGGCTACAATCAGCCCCAGCATTTT.

The chain has TRBV27 and TRBJ1-1, with D possibly TRBD1 on 6 matching bases. Germline V gene sequence: CDR1 MNHEY, CDR2 SMNVEV (reference sequence). With 6 bases removed from V and 0 bases from J, the gap between germline ends came to 17 bases. The CDR3 loop spans 16 amino acids. CDR3 in DNA: TGTGCCAGCAGCTTAAATAGAGGGACACTGAACACTGAAGCTTTCTTT. It specifies CASSLNRGTLNTEAFF.

The rearrangement links TRBV7-6 to TRBJ1-3, with D hard to call. The V end was cut by 5 bases, the J end by 0 bases, with 14 bases between. The CDR3 sequence is 16 residues long. Germline CDR1 is SGHVS and CDR2 is FNYEAQ. The CDR3 spells CASSPRVLSSGNTIYF. The CDR3 DNA follows: TGTGCCAGCAGCCCCCGGGTCTTGTCCTCTGGAAACACCATATATTTT. The variable domain in full, completed from reference TRBV7-6 and TRBJ1-3, reads GAGVSQSPRYKVTKRGQDVALRCDPISGHVSLYWYRQALGQGPEFLTYFNYEAQQDKSGLPNDRFSAERPEGSISTLTIQRTEQRDSAMYRCASSPRVLSSGNTIYFGEGSWLTVV.

The chain combines TRBV7-7 with TRBJ2-2; TRBD1 matches 8 bases. The CDR3 is 16 residues long. J gave up 4 bases and V 4 bases, and 8 bases lay outside the gene matches. The germline CDR1 and CDR2 sequences are SSHAT and FNYEAQ (reference sequence). This chain's CDR3 is CASSSQTGDLTGELFF. The CDR3 DNA sequence: TGTGCCAGCAGCTCCCAGACAGGGGACCTCACCGGGGAGCTGTTTTTT.

The CDR3 region has the DNA TGTGCCAGCATGCCGGAGGGGCGATACTATGGCTACACCTTC. Encoded protein: CASMPEGRYYGYTF. This rearrangement joins TRBV6-5 to TRBJ1-2; D is possibly TRBD1 (5 bases). CDR1 and CDR2 (germline): MNHEY, SVGAGI. This CDR3 is built from 14 residues. V shed 7 bases and J shed 3 bases, with 15 bases lying between them.

The chain uses TRBV28 and TRBJ2-3; TRBD2 agrees at 11 bases. CDR3 length: 16 amino acids. V gave up 3 bases and J gave up 5 bases; unmatched junction bases: 7. Germline-derived CDR1 and CDR2 are MDHEN and SYDVKM. This CDR3 reads CASSFLLAGAKDTQYF. CDR3 nucleotides: TGTGCCAGCAGTTTTTTACTAGCGGGAGCGAAAGATACGCAGTATTTT.

This clone was counted between two and nine times. Here the CDR3 DNA reads TGCGCCAGCAGCGGGGGACGGATTCAGGGGAGAACTGAAGCTTTCTTT. Translating it yields CASSGGRIQGRTEAFF. This sequence joins TRBV5-1 and TRBJ1-1, with D perhaps TRBD1 (6 bases). CDR3 length: 16 residues. Trimming stripped 4 bases from V and 5 bases from J, with 21 bases between. Looked up from germline, CDR1 is SGHRS and CDR2 is YFSETQ. Drawing the rest from reference TRBV5-1 and TRBJ1-1, the complete variable domain is KAGVTQTPRYLIKTRGQQVTLSCSPISGHRSVSWYQQTPGQGLQFLFEYFSETQRNKGNFPGRFSGRQFSNSRSEMNVSTLELGDSALYLCASSGGRIQGRTEAFFGQGTRLTVV.

The CDR3 bases are TGTGCCAGCAGCCGCCGGGTGGGCCAAGAGACCCAGTACTTC. It translates to CASSRRVGQETQYF. The chain combines TRBV6-6 with TRBJ2-5, with unresolved D. Germline assignment: CDR1 MNHNY and CDR2 SVGAGI (reference sequence). V lost 6 bases to trimming and J lost 1 base, with 12 bases between them. The CDR3 totals 14 residues.

This clone came up a few times. The chain couples TRBV7-2 to TRBJ2-2; 11 bases line up with TRBD2. Germline lookup yields CDR1 SGHTA and CDR2 FQGNSA. There are 16 residues in the CDR3. With V trimmed by 5 bases and J by 5 bases, 7 bases remained unmatched. The CDR3 sequence is CASSISGGAGTGELFF. In DNA form, the CDR3 reads TGTGCCAGCAGCATTAGCGGGGGGGCGGGGACCGGGGAGCTGTTTTTT.